The 7 T cell receptor beta chains listed next were all sequenced from one sample in a study of shared clonotypes between healthy human individuals. Terminally differentiated effector memory CD45RA+ cells were excluded from the naive CD8 cells, which were CD45RO-negative and positively selected for CCR7. Clones were read by immunoSEQ multiplex PCR, and TCRdb kept only the in-frame ones, dropping some. The sample shows some 2.1 million clones, about 95% of them seen only once. Sequenced input: naive CD8+ T cells sorted from blood. These receptors were obtained from a man between 18 and 29 years old in good health.

The chain uses TRBV30 and TRBJ2-3; a possible D gene is TRBD2 (5 bases). V lost 2 bases to trimming and J lost 2 bases, with 11 bases between them. Looked up from germline, CDR1 is GTSNPN and CDR2 is SVGIG (reference sequence). CDR3 size: 14 residues. CDR3 DNA: TGTGCCTGGAGTCTCGGGGAGAACACAGATACGCAGTATTTT. This gives the protein CAWSLGENTDTQYF.

This chain joins TRBV11-2 and TRBJ2-1; no clear D gene. V was trimmed by 5 bases and J by 7 bases, leaving 6 bases between them. CDR3 length equals 11 residues. Germline CDR1 and CDR2: SGHAT and FQNNGV. The CDR3: CASSRINEQFF. The CDR3 DNA reads as TGTGCCAGCAGCCGTATTAATGAGCAGTTCTTC.

On this clone itself: Other DNA sequences of this sample code for an identical CDR3. J is TRBJ2-7 and V is TRBV6-6; possibly TRBD2 for D (5 bases). Germline CDR1 is MNHNY and CDR2 is SVGAGI (reference sequence). V lost 2 bases, J lost 0 bases, and 5 bases lay in between. The CDR3 runs 13 residues. The CDR3 DNA is TGTGCCAGCAGTTACGGACTCTCCTACGAGCAGTACTTC. Translated: CASSYGLSYEQYF.

The chain is built from TRBV7-8 and TRBJ2-7; D not certain. The CDR3 has 12 amino acids. Germline lookup yields CDR1 SGHVS and CDR2 FQNEAQ. Trimming removed 3 bases from V and 5 bases from J, with 8 bases in between. The CDR3 reads CASSLGVHEQYF. CDR3 DNA sequence: TGTGCCAGCAGCTTGGGCGTTCACGAGCAGTACTTC. The whole variable domain, remainder taken from reference TRBV7-8 and TRBJ2-7, is GAGVSQSPRYKVAKRGQDVALRCDPISGHVSLFWYQQALGQGPEFLTYFQNEAQLDKSGLPSDRFFAERPEGSVSTLKIQRTQQEDSAVYLCASSLGVHEQYFGPGTRLTVT.

V and J are TRBV29-1 and TRBJ2-1; 10 positions match TRBD2. V dropped 0 bases and J dropped 8; count of bases not matched to a gene: 16. CDR3 length: 18 amino acids. Germline V gene sequence: CDR1 SQVTM, CDR2 ANQGSEA. The CDR3 region is CSVEDEALSSGSFDEQFF. The CDR3, as DNA: TGCAGCGTTGAAGATGAAGCCCTCTCTAGCGGGAGTTTCGATGAGCAGTTCTTC.

J is TRBJ1-2 and V is TRBV6-6; TRBD1 agrees at 9 bases. Germline V gene data show CDR1 as MNHNY and CDR2 as SVGAGI (reference sequence). The CDR3 extends over 13 amino acids. V lost 6 bases, J lost 5 bases, and 4 bases stayed unmatched. The CDR3 loop reads CASSHGQGYGYTF. In DNA, the CDR3 is TGTGCCAGCAGCCATGGACAGGGGTATGGCTACACCTTC.

The rearrangement joins TRBV29-1 to TRBJ2-7; 8 bases match TRBD1. This CDR3 spans 13 amino acids. CDR1 SQVTM and CDR2 ANQGSEA come from the germline V gene. V shed 4 bases and J 5 bases; nucleotides not matched to a gene: 7. As DNA, the CDR3 is TGCAGCGTTGTTGCCAGGGGGCGCAACGAGCAGTACTTC. This translates into CSVVARGRNEQYF.